Listed below are T cell receptor beta chains from one sample, sequenced in a study of graft-versus-host responses after intestinal transplantation. Method: immunoSEQ multiplex PCR; TCRdb's copy keeps in-frame clones and lacks some. This sample has nearly 90,000 clones, with 80% to 85% found just once. The antigens of these receptors remain unknown. The specimen comprised unstimulated CD8+ T cells sorted from spleen or lymph node cells, sampled before intestinal transplant. The receptors were gathered from a human donor who received an intestinal transplant. The CDR3 runs from the conserved cysteine through the conserved F or W. The D gene is left open where the match is weak. Expanded clones get a size class; other rows say once, few or many, or leave the size out.

J: TRBJ2-1
size: .
V: TRBV9
D: TRBD2
CDR3: CASSVAGGPNEQFF
DNA: TGTGCCAGCAGCGTAGCGGGGGGGCCCAATGAGCAGTTCTTC

J: TRBJ2-7
size: .
V: TRBV5-4
D: .
CDR3: CASSLDRELSYEQYF
DNA: TGTGCCAGCAGCTTGGACAGGGAACTCTCCTACGAGCAGTACTTC

J: TRBJ2-7
size: .
V: TRBV12-5
D: .
CDR3: CASSSESYEQYF
DNA: TGTGCTAGTTCTAGCGAAAGCTACGAGCAGTACTTC

J: TRBJ2-3
size: .
V: TRBV7-3
D: TRBD2
CDR3: CASSPLLRLAPPDTQYF
DNA: TGTGCCAGCAGCCCCCTCTTGAGACTAGCGCCCCCAGATACGCAGTATTTT

J: TRBJ2-7
size: .
V: TRBV7-9
D: .
CDR3: CASSGTGSKYYEQYF
DNA: TGTGCCAGCAGCGGGACGGGATCTAAATATTACGAGCAGTACTTC

J: TRBJ1-5
size: .
V: TRBV5-5
D: .
CDR3: CASSFGNQPQHF
DNA: TGTGCCAGCAGCTTTGGTAATCAGCCCCAGCATTTT

J: TRBJ1-2
size: .
V: TRBV2
D: TRBD1
CDR3: CASSVEPTGSLGGYTF
DNA: TGTGCCAGCAGTGTGGAACCGACAGGGAGCTTAGGAGGCTACACCTTC

J: TRBJ2-1
size: few
V: TRBV19
D: TRBD2
CDR3: CASSLAGGPNEQFF
DNA: TGTGCCAGTAGTCTAGCGGGGGGGCCGAATGAGCAGTTCTTC

J: TRBJ2-2
size: .
V: TRBV4-1
D: .
CDR3: CASSQDSLATGELFF
DNA: TGCGCCAGCAGCCAAGATAGCCTTGCGACCGGGGAGCTGTTTTTT

J: TRBJ2-7
size: .
V: TRBV6-5
D: .
CDR3: CARASEQYF
DNA: TGTGCCAGGGCATCCGAGCAGTACTTC

J: TRBJ1-2
size: .
V: TRBV2
D: TRBD1
CDR3: CASRDATGGAHHGYTF
DNA: TGTGCCAGCAGGGACGCTACAGGGGGCGCTCACCATGGCTACACCTTC

J: TRBJ2-7
size: .
V: TRBV5-1
D: TRBD1
CDR3: CASSVGQGASYEQYF
DNA: TGCGCCAGCAGCGTCGGACAGGGGGCGTCCTACGAGCAGTACTTC

J: TRBJ2-5
size: .
V: TRBV5-1
D: TRBD1
CDR3: CASSPTPGQGQETQYF
DNA: TGCGCCAGCAGTCCAACCCCGGGACAGGGCCAAGAGACCCAGTACTTC

J: TRBJ1-6
size: .
V: TRBV13
D: .
CDR3: CASSLQGAGVNSPLHF
DNA: TGTGCCAGCAGCTTACAAGGAGCAGGTGTTAATTCACCCCTCCACTTT

J: TRBJ2-7
size: .
V: TRBV28
D: .
CDR3: CASSLMPGSSYEQYF
DNA: TGTGCCAGCAGTTTAATGCCGGGTAGCTCCTACGAGCAGTACTTC

J: TRBJ2-1
size: once
V: TRBV7-3
D: TRBD2
CDR3: CASSVSGSSSYNEQFF
DNA: TGTGCCAGCAGCGTTAGCGGGAGTAGCTCCTACAATGAGCAGTTCTTC

J: TRBJ2-7
size: .
V: TRBV27
D: .
CDR3: CASSFIGVWDEQYF
DNA: TGTGCCAGCAGTTTTATTGGGGTATGGGACGAGCAGTACTTC

J: TRBJ2-7
size: .
V: TRBV11-1
D: TRBD1
CDR3: CASSLRGGTGGTYEQYF
DNA: TGTGCCAGCAGCCTCAGAGGGGGGACAGGGGGCACCTACGAGCAGTACTTC

J: TRBJ2-7
size: .
V: TRBV6-1
D: TRBD1
CDR3: CASSLVGTGTHEQYF
DNA: TGTGCCAGCAGTTTAGTTGGGACAGGGACTCACGAGCAGTACTTC